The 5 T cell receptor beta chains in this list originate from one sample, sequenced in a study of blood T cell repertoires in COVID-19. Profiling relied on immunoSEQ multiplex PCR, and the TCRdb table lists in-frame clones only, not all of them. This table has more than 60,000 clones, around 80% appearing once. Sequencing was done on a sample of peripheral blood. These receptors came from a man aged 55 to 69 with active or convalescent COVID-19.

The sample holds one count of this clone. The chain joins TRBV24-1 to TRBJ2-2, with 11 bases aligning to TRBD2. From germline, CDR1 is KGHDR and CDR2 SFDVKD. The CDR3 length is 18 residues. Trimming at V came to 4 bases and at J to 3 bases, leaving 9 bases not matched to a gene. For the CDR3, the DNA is TGTGCCACCAGTGACACCACTAGCGGGGGATACGACACCGGGGAGCTGTTTTTT. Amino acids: CATSDTTSGGYDTGELFF.

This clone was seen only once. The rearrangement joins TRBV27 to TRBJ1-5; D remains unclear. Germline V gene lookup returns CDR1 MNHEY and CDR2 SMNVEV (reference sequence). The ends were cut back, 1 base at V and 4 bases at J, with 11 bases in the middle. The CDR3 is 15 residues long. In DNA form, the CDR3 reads TGTGCCAGCAGTTTATATCTGGCGGCGAATCAGCCCCAGCATTTT. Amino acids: CASSLYLAANQPQHF.

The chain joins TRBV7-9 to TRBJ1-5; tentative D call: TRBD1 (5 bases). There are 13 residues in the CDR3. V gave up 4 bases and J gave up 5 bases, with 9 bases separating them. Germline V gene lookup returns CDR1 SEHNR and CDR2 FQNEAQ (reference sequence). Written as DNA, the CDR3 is TGTGCCAGCAGCTCGGGGGAATATCAGCCCCAGCATTTT. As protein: CASSSGEYQPQHF. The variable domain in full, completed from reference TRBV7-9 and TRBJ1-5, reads DTGVSQNPRHKITKRGQNVTFRCDPISEHNRLYWYRQTLGQGPEFLTYFQNEAQLEKSRLLSDRFSAERPKGSFSTLEIQRTEQGDSAMYLCASSSGEYQPQHFGDGTRLSIL.

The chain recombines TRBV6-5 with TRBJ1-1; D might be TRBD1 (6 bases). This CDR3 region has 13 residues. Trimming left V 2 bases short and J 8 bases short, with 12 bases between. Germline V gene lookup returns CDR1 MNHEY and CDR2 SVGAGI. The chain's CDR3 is CASSYLQGVEAFF. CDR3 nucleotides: TGTGCCAGCAGTTACCTACAGGGAGTAGAAGCTTTCTTT.

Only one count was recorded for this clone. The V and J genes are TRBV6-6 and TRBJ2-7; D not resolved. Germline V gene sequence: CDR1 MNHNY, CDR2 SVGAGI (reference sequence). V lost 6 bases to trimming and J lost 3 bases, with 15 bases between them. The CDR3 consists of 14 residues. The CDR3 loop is CASRPMAPLYEQYF. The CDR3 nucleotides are TGTGCCAGCAGACCGATGGCACCCCTCTACGAGCAGTACTTC.